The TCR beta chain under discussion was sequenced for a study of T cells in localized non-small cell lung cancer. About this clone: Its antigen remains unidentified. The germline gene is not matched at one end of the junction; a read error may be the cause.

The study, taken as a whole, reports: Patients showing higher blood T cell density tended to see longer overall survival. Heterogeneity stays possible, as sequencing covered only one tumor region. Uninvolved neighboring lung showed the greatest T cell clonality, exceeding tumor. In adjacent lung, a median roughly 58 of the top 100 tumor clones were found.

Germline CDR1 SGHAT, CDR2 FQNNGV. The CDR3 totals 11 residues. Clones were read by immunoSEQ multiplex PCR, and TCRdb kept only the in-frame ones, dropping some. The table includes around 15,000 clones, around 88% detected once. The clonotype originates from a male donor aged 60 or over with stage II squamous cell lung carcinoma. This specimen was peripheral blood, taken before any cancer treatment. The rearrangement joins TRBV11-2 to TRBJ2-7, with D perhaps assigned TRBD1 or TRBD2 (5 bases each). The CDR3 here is CASSIGKGPHF. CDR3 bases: TGTGCCAGCTCCATAGGGAAGGGACCCCACTTC.